The sequence of this T cell receptor beta chain was determined in a study of CD8 T cells in ankylosing spondylitis (dated by TCRdb to about 2017). For context, the study as a whole: The study profiled T cell receptor beta repertoires in healthy donors and ankylosing spondylitis patients to find disease-linked TCR variants. Peripheral blood samples were taken, and synovial fluid was additionally collected from ankylosing spondylitis patients. The full study cohort comprised 25 ankylosing spondylitis patients and approximately 100 healthy donors. Summary of the overall study and its limitations: A TCR beta motif of several highly homologous amino acid variants appeared characteristic of blood from ankylosing spondylitis patients. Some of the motif variants had been reported before in the synovial fluid and blood of reactive arthritis patients, a finding that suggests common disease-initiation mechanisms. The disease-linked clones showed a CD8+ phenotype and occurred at relatively low frequencies in peripheral blood. According to the report, matched synovial fluid samples from ankylosing spondylitis patients were significantly enriched for the disease-linked clones.

Here V drops 2 bases and J drops 3 bases, and the junction holds 6 bases not matched to any gene. Including cysteine and phenylalanine, the CDR3 has 15 amino acids. The only DNA kept is the CDR3, 45 bases in frame from the first base. From a lookup of the germline V gene, CDR1 and CDR2 are SGHDT and YYEEEE. In its sample, this clonotype was seen a few times. It lacks a known antigen. Nothing much larger sits one base from this clone, and base qualities are not available. Sequencing relied on an Illumina HiSeq 2500. Quantitative 5'-RACE with molecular barcodes was used to prepare TCR beta libraries. Concerning the study's data processing: To identify disease-linked TCR variants, a new computational method was used, one built on a probabilistic model of VDJ rearrangement. The raw public data were reprocessed by TCRdb itself: fastp quality trimming at Q25, MiXCR clonotype calling, in-frame beta chains only. Identical CDR3 proteins give one entry, which carries the most common genes and DNA. These V and J calls rely on TCRdb rather than the paper's analysis. The sample records 800,000 to 900,000 distinct CDR3 sequences, 10% to 15% of which are singletons. The leading ten clones occupy 0.51% of the sample.

This clonotype was sampled from a male donor with ankylosing spondylitis. Sequenced sample: blood, either unsorted or a sorted T cell fraction (not recorded which). The chain uses TRBV5-6 and TRBJ2-3; TRBD1 lines up with 7 middle nucleotides. At the DNA level, the sequence is TGTGCCAGCAGCTTTTTTGACAGGGAAACAGATACGCAGTATTTT. This codes for CASSFFDRETDTQYF.